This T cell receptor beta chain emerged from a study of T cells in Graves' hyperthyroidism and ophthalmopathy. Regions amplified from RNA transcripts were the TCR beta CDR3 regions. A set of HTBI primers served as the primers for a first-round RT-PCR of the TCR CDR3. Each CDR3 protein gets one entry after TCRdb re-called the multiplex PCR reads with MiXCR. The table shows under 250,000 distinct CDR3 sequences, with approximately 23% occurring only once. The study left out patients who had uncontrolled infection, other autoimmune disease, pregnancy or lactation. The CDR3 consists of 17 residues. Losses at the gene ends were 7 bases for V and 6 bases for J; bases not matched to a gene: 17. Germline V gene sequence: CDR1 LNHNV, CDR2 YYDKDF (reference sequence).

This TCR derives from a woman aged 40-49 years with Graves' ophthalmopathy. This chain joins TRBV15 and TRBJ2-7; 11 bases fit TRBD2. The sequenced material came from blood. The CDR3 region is CATTRGTSGAGDPEQYF. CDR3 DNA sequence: TGTGCCACCACCCGCGGGACTAGCGGCGCCGGGGACCCCGAGCAGTACTTC.